The source of this TCR beta chain is a study of radiotherapy plus CTLA-4 blockade in lung cancer. Across the study: Objective responses arose in roughly 20% of patients, and approximately 30% experienced disease control.

CDR3 length: 15 amino acids. V was clipped by 3 bases and J by 0 bases; unmatched bases: 4. Germline V gene sequence: CDR1 KGHSH, CDR2 LQKENI. As regards this clone: No antigen is known for it.

The method was immunoSEQ multiplex PCR; TCRdb's version includes in-frame clones alone and lacks a portion of them. The sample lists about 98,000 clones; roughly four fifths were seen once. Findings and limits, study-wide: Some TCR clones had been derived from tumors. These clones expanded in peripheral blood after radiotherapy plus ipilimumab.

Sequenced here: peripheral blood, sampled from a patient treated with radiotherapy plus ipilimumab. The V gene is TRBV18, the J gene TRBJ2-7; TRBD2 agrees at 8 bases. This sequence originates from a human donor with non-small cell lung cancer who had a partial response to radiotherapy plus ipilimumab. CDR3: CASSPLAGYSYEQYF. DNA of the CDR3: TGTGCCAGCTCACCGCTAGCGGGTTACTCCTACGAGCAGTACTTC.